The 8 T cell receptor beta chains reported below all come from one sample, sequenced in a study of T cells in Graves' hyperthyroidism and ophthalmopathy. Amplified TCR beta CDR3 regions came from RNA transcripts. First-round RT-PCR targeting the TCR CDR3 was performed with the HTBI primer set. Each CDR3 protein gets one entry after TCRdb re-called the multiplex PCR reads with MiXCR. The sample gives about 620,000 distinct CDR3 sequences, 15% to 20% of which show up once; 3% to 4% is in the top ten. Material: blood. These receptors were obtained from a woman in her twenties or thirties with Graves' hyperthyroidism.

On this clonotype: This could be a read error, since a much larger clone is one nucleotide away. This sequence joins TRBV6-9 and TRBJ1-5; D call uncertain. Germline V lookup: CDR1 MNHGY, CDR2 SVAAGI. V shed 4 bases and J shed 0 bases, with 10 bases lying between them. There are 15 residues in the CDR3. DNA of the CDR3: TGTGCCAGCAGTTCGGCAGCTTTTAGCAATCAGCCCCAGCATTTT. This translates into CASSSAAFSNQPQHF.

This clonotype has at least ten counts. The DNA of the CDR3 is TGTGCCATCAGTGAGTGGACTAGCGGGAGGCCCTTCATAATGGACAATGAGCAGTTCTTC. Its translation is CAISEWTSGRPFIMDNEQFF. The chain joins TRBV10-3 to TRBJ2-1; 14 bases map to TRBD2. In germline, CDR1 is ENHRY, CDR2 SYGVKD. V was pared by 1 base and J by 5 bases, with 13 bases of the junction left unmatched. CDR3 length equals 20 residues.

This clonotype has more than one count but fewer than ten. This chain joins TRBV20-1 and TRBJ2-5; 11 bases align to TRBD2. Germline CDR1 reads DFQATT; CDR2 reads SNEGSKA (reference sequence). The CDR3 consists of 16 residues. V lost 2 bases, J lost 5 bases, and 10 bases stayed unmatched. The CDR3 DNA is TGCAGTGCTAGAAGAGGGCTAGCGGGAGGTGATGAGACCCAGTACTTC. The encoded protein is CSARRGLAGGDETQYF.

This sequence joins TRBV27 and TRBJ1-5, with D unclear. V shed 5 bases and J shed 5 bases, with 13 bases lying between them. The CDR3 extends over 14 amino acids. Germline V gene lookup returns CDR1 MNHEY and CDR2 SMNVEV (reference sequence). The CDR3 region is CASSSQLNDQPQHF. The CDR3 bases are TGTGCCAGCAGTAGCCAACTAAACGATCAGCCCCAGCATTTT.

This clonotype was seen at least ten times. This chain uses TRBV6-1 with TRBJ1-5; the match to TRBD1 covers 9 bases. With 5 bases clipped from V and 2 bases from J, the junction kept 10 bases outside the gene matches. CDR1 and CDR2 from the germline V gene are MNHNS and SASEGT. The CDR3 has 17 residues. The CDR3 DNA reads as TGTGCCAGCAGTCCCGGACAGGGGTCGAGGGGCAATCAGCCCCAGCATTTT. Its protein product is CASSPGQGSRGNQPQHF.

V usage is TRBV28 and J usage is TRBJ2-2, with D perhaps TRBD1 (5 bases). Germline CDR1 reads MDHEN; CDR2 reads SYDVKM. V lost 7 bases and J 1 base, leaving 10 bases between the germline ends. This CDR3 is 14 amino acids long. The CDR3 DNA is TGTGCCAGCATCCACGGACAGAACACCGGGGAGCTGTTTTTT. The encoded protein is CASIHGQNTGELFF.

The table lists this clonotype with many counts. The gene calls are TRBV6-5 and TRBJ2-1, with D perhaps matching TRBD2 (5 bases). V lost 0 bases and J 2 bases, leaving 14 bases between the germline ends. Germline V gene data show CDR1 as MNHEY and CDR2 as SVGAGI. The CDR3 has 17 amino acids. The DNA of the CDR3 is TGTGCCAGCAGTTACTCTGAGGGTGGACGGACCTACAATGAGCAGTTCTTC. Translating gives CASSYSEGGRTYNEQFF.

This clonotype was observed a handful of times. V and J are TRBV29-1 and TRBJ1-1; a weak D match, TRBD1 (5 bases). Germline V gives CDR1 SQVTM, CDR2 ANQGSEA. Trimming took off 0 bases at V and 7 bases at J, with 12 bases between the two ends. This CDR3 spans 13 amino acids. DNA for the CDR3: TGCAGCGTTGAAGATCATTGGGGGGGTGAAGCTTTCTTT. It encodes CSVEDHWGGEAFF. The variable domain in full, completed from reference TRBV29-1 and TRBJ1-1, reads SAVISQKPSRDICQRGTSLTIQCQVDSQVTMMFWYRQQPGQSLTLIATANQGSEATYESGFVIDKFPISRPNLTFSTLTVSNMSPEDSSIYLCSVEDHWGGEAFFGQGTRLTVV.